Listed here are 13 T cell receptor gamma chains from one sample, sequenced in a study of gamma delta lymphoproliferative disorders and STAT genes. TCRdb re-analyzed the multiplex PCR reads via CATT. Among 2,500 or so gamma-chain clones listed, under 13% were seen once. Genomic DNA from isolated PBMCs served as the sequencing template. Material for sequencing was blood. These receptors all stem from a human donor in good health.

As regards this clone: This DNA translates differently at residue 5 from the TCRdb protein, which is that of a much larger clone; a read error is likely, and the protein shown is the DNA's own translation. The CDR3 protein is CAAWYTTGWFKIF. CDR3 DNA sequence: TGTGCTGCGTGGTATACCACTGGTTGGTTCAAGATATTT. The chain links TRGV10 to TRGJP1. The J gene is not listed in TCRdb, so it was assigned here from a DNA match to germline. TRGV10 is annotated as an ORF whose role is uncertain. Trimming removed 7 bases from V and 0 bases from J; junction bases left unmatched: 0. The CDR3 has 13 amino acids.

Details on this clone: A far bigger clonotype differs at one base, so this is likely a read error. The DNA is left out, because the CDR3 cannot be placed on it with certainty; the CDR3 is given as TCRdb lists it. V gene TRGV11 was called; the J gene was not. Being an ORF, TRGV11 has a function that is uncertain. Termini included, the CDR3 measures 16 amino acids. CDR3 loop: CTTVPAGLGTYYKKLF.

By proportion, this clone is large. V is TRGV3 and J is TRGJP1. The J gene, missing from TCRdb, was assigned here through DNA to germline matching. CDR1 is VTNTFY and CDR2 is YDVSTARD in the germline V gene (reference sequence). This CDR3 is built from 13 residues. The junction had 4 bases not matched to a gene; V was cut back by 0 bases and J by 9 bases. As DNA, the CDR3 is TGTGCCACCTGGGACAGGGTGAGTTGGTTCAAGATATTT. This codes for CATWDRVSWFKIF.

This clone is labeled as medium-sized. This chain uses TRGV4 with TRGJ1 or TRGJ2. Matching the DNA to germline supplied the J gene, which TCRdb does not give. This CDR3 comprises 15 residues. Germline-derived CDR1 and CDR2 are EGSTGY and YDSYTSSV. The J segment lost 2 bases and the V segment lost 1 base, leaving 8 bases of the junction unmatched. The CDR3 spells CATWDGKGDYYKKLF. The CDR3 nucleotides read TGTGCCACCTGGGATGGAAAGGGGGATTATTATAAGAAACTCTTT.

This clone ranks as medium-sized. The chain carries TRGV10 and TRGJ1 or TRGJ2. The J gene, absent from TCRdb, was called here by matching the DNA to germline. TRGV10 is an ORF; its function is uncertain. Trimming at V came to 8 bases and at J to 11 bases, leaving 7 bases not matched to a gene. CDR3 length: 10 amino acids. In DNA form, the CDR3 reads TGTGCTGCGTGGGATAGGGAGAAACTCTTT. Translating gives CAAWDREKLF.

This clone is categorized as medium-sized. The rearrangement links TRGV2 to TRGJ1 or TRGJ2. TCRdb does not report a J gene; here it was assigned by matching the DNA to germline references. V shed 3 bases, J shed 10 bases, and the junction held 6 bases outside the gene matches. The CDR3 runs to 11 residues. Germline lookup yields CDR1 EGSNGY and CDR2 YDSYNSKV. CDR3 loop: CATWDIEKKLF. CDR3 sequence (DNA): TGTGCCACCTGGGACATAGAAAAGAAACTCTTT.

This clone is categorized as medium-sized (0.01 to 0.1%). As DNA, the CDR3 is TGTGCCTTGTGGGAGGTTGGAGTGGGCAAAAAAATCAAGGTATTT. This gives the protein CALWEVGVGKKIKVF. The rearrangement joins TRGV9 to TRGJP. TCRdb supplies no J gene; here it was assigned by aligning the nucleotide sequence to germline. V was pared by 1 base and J by 11 bases, with 5 bases of the junction left unmatched. Germline values: CDR1 GITISATS, CDR2 ISYDGTV (reference sequence). The CDR3 extends over 15 amino acids.

By proportion, this clone is large. The V call is TRGV10, the J call TRGJP1. No J gene was available from TCRdb, and it was assigned here by a germline match of the DNA. TRGV10 is marked as an open reading frame, function uncertain. Germline trimming cut 8 bases from V and 7 bases from J; bases unmatched to any gene: 14. This CDR3 is built from 15 residues. The CDR3 spells CAAWDYLSRGWFKIF. Here the CDR3 DNA reads TGTGCTGCGTGGGATTATTTAAGTCGTGGTTGGTTCAAGATATTT.

This clone is categorized as medium-sized (0.01 to 0.1%). The chain combines TRGV8 with TRGJ1 or TRGJ2. The J gene, missing from TCRdb, was assigned here through DNA to germline matching. CDR3 length: 11 residues. The V gene end was trimmed by 9 bases and the J gene end by 10 bases; junction bases not matched to a gene: 12. In germline, CDR1 is VENAVY, CDR2 YDSYNSRV. The CDR3 here is CATPVPKKKLF. CDR3 in DNA: TGTGCCACCCCCGTCCCCAAAAAGAAACTCTTT.

This clone is categorized as medium-sized. The DNA is omitted, as the CDR3 cannot be located on it reliably, and the CDR3 follows TCRdb's listing. The J gene has no call, while the V gene is TRGV11. TRGV11 is marked as an open reading frame, function uncertain. The CDR3 numbers 17 amino acids, ends counted. The CDR3 loop is CTTVPAGFFAIYYKKLF.

This clone was observed at least ten times. The chain couples TRGV5 to TRGJ1 or TRGJ2. No J gene is reported in TCRdb; it was inferred here by comparing the DNA with germline. The CDR3 covers 12 residues. Germline CDR1 and CDR2: VINAFY and YDVSNSKD. Losses at the gene ends were 2 bases for V and 7 bases for J; bases not matched to a gene: 5. DNA for the CDR3: TGTGCCACCTGGGACATCAGATATAAGAAACTCTTT. It encodes CATWDIRYKKLF.

This clone is deemed medium-sized. J is TRGJ1 or TRGJ2 and V is TRGV10. TCRdb leaves out the J gene; it was filled in here by matching the DNA to germline. TRGV10 is an open reading frame, and its role is uncertain. The CDR3 covers 13 residues. V lost 8 bases, J lost 5 bases, and 10 bases stayed unmatched. DNA of the CDR3: TGTGCTGCGTGGGATTTCAATGATTATAAGAAACTCTTT. Protein sequence: CAAWDFNDYKKLF.

Within the sample, this clone is medium-sized. The V call is TRGV4, the J call TRGJ1 or TRGJ2. TCRdb is silent on the J gene; assignment here came from matching the DNA to germline. The germline gives CDR1 EGSTGY, CDR2 YDSYTSSV. This CDR3 has 14 amino acids. Unmatched junction bases numbered 5, after V lost 0 bases and J lost 3 bases. The CDR3 reads CATWDGTSYYKKLF. DNA for the CDR3: TGTGCCACCTGGGATGGGACGTCTTATTATAAGAAACTCTTT.